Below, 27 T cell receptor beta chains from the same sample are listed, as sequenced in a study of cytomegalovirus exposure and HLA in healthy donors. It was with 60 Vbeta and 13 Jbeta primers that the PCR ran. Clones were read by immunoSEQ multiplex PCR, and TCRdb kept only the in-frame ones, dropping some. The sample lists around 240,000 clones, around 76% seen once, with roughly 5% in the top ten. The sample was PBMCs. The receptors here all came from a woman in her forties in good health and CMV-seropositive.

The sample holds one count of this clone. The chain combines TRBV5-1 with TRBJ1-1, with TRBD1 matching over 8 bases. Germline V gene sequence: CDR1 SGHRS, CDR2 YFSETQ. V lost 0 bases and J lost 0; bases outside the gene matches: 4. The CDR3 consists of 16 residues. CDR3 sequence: CASSLGDRPMNTEAFF. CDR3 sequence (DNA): TGCGCCAGCAGCTTGGGGGACAGGCCTATGAACACTGAAGCTTTCTTT.

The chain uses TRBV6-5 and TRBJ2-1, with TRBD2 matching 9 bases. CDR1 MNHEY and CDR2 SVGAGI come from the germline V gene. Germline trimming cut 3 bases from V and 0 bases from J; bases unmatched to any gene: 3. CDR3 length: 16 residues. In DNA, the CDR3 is TGTGCCAGCAGTTATAATAGCGGGAGCTCCTACAATGAGCAGTTCTTC. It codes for CASSYNSGSSYNEQFF.

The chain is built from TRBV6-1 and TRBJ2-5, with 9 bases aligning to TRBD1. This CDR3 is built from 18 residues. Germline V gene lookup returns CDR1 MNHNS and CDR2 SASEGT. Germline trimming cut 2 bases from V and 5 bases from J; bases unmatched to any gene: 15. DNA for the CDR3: TGTGCCAGCAGTGAACCCACCCCCCCCGGGACAGGGAGGGAGACCCAGTACTTC. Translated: CASSEPTPPGTGRETQYF.

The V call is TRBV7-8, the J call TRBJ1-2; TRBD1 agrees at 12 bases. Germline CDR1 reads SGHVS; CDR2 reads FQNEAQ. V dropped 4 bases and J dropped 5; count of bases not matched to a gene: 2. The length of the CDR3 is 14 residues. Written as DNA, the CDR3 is TGTGCCAGCAGCTGGGGACAGGGGGCTTATGGCTACACCTTC. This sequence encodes CASSWGQGAYGYTF.

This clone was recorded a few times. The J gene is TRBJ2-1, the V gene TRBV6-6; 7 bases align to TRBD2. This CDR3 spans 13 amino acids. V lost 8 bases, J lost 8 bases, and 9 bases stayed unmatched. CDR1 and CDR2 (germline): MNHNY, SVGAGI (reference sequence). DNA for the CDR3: TGTGCCAGCGTAGGACTAGACGAGGATGAGCAGTTCTTC. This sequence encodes CASVGLDEDEQFF.

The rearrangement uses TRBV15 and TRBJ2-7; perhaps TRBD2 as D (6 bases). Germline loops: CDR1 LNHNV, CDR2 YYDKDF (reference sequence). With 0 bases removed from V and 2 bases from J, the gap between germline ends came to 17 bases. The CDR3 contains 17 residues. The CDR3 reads CATSRDPFRGWTYEQYF. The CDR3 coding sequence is TGTGCCACCAGCAGAGACCCATTCCGGGGGTGGACCTACGAGCAGTACTTC.

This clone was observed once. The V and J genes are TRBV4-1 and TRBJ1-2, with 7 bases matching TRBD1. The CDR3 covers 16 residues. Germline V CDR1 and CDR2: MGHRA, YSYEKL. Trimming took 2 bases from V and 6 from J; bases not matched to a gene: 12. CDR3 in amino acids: CASSQISPTGIHGYTF. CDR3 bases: TGCGCCAGCAGCCAAATATCGCCGACAGGGATACATGGCTACACCTTC.

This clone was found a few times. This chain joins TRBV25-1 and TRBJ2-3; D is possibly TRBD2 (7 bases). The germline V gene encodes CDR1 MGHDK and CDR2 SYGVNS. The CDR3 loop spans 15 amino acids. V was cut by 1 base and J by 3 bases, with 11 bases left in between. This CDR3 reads CASSEWGGRTDTQYF. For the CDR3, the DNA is TGTGCCAGCAGTGAATGGGGGGGGCGTACAGATACGCAGTATTTT. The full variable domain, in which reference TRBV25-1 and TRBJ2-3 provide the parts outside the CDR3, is EADIYQTPRYLVIGTGKKITLECSQTMGHDKMYWYQQDPGMELHLIHYSYGVNSTEKGDLSSESTVSRIRTEHFPLTLESARPSHTSQYLCASSEWGGRTDTQYFGPGTRLTVL.

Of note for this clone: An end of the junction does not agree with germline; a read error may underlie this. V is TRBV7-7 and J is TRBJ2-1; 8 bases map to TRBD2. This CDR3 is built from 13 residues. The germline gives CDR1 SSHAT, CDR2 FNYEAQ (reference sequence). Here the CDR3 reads CASSLGEREKKFF. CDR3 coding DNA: TGTGCTAGCAGCTTAGGAGAGCGGGAGAAAAAGTTCTTC.

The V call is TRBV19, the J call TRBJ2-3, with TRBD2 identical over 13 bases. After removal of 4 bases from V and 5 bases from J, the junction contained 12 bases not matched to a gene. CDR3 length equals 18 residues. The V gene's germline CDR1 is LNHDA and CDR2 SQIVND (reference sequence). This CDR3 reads CASSKTSGRAYAGDTQYF. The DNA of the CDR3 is TGTGCCAGTAGTAAAACTAGCGGGAGGGCTTATGCCGGAGATACGCAGTATTTT.

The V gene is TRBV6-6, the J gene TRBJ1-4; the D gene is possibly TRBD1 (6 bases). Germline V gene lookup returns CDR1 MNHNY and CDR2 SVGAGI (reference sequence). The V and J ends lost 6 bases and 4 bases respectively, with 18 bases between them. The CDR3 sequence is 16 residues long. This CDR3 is CASRARRGAYNEKLFF. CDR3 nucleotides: TGTGCCAGCAGGGCTCGTCGGGGGGCGTATAATGAAAAACTGTTTTTT.

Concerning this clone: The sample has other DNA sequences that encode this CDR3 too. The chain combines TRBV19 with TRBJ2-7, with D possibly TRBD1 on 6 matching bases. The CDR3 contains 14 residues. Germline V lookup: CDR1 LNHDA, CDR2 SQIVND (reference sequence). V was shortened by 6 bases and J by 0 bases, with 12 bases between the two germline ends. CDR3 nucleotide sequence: TGTGCCAGTAGCGGACAGATAAGCTCCTACGAGCAGTACTTC. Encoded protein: CASSGQISSYEQYF.

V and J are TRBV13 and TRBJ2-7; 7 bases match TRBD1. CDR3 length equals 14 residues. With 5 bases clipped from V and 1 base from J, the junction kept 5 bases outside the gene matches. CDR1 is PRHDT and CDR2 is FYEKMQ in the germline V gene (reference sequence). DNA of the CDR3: TGTGCCAGCAGCCCTCGGGACAGATCCTACGAGCAGTACTTC. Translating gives CASSPRDRSYEQYF.

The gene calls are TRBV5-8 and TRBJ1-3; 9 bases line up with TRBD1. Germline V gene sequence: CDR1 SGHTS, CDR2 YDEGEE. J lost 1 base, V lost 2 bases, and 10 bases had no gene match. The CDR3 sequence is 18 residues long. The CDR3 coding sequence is TGTGCCAGCAGCTTTCCGGGACAGGGTGCGAGTTCTGGAAACACCATATATTTT. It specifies CASSFPGQGASSGNTIYF.

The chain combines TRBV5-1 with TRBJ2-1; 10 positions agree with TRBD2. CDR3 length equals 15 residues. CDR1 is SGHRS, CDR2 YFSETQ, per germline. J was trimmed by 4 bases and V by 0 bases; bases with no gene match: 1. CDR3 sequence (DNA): TGCGCCAGCAGCTTGGGAGCGGGGGGGTACAATGAGCAGTTCTTC. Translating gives CASSLGAGGYNEQFF.

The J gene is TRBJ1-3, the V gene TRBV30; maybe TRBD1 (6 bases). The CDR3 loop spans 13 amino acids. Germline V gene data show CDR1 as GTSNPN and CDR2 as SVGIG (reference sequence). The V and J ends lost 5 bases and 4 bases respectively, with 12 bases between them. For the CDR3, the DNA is TGTGCCTGGCAGGGGTTTTCCGGAAACACCATATATTTT. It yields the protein CAWQGFSGNTIYF.

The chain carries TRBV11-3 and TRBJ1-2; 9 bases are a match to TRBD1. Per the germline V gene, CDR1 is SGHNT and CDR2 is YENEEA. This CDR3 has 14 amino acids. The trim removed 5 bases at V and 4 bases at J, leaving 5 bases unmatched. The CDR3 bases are TGTGCCAGCAGCCCGACAGGGGGGCCCTATGGCTACACCTTC. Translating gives CASSPTGGPYGYTF.

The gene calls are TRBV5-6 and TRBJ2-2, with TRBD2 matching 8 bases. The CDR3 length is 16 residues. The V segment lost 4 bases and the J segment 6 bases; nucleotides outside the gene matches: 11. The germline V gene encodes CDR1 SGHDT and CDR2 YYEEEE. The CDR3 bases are TGTGCCAGCAGCCCCTTGACTAGGCGGGGGGCCGGGGAGCTGTTTTTT. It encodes CASSPLTRRGAGELFF.

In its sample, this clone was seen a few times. The CDR3 coding sequence is TGTGCCAGCAGCCAACTCGTACAGGGAAAGAACACTGAAGCTTTCTTT. This translates into CASSQLVQGKNTEAFF. This chain links TRBV4-2 with TRBJ1-1; D is perhaps TRBD1 (6 bases). V was trimmed by 2 bases and J by 1 base, leaving 14 bases between them. Germline V gene data show CDR1 as LGHNA and CDR2 as YNFKEQ. There are 16 residues in the CDR3.

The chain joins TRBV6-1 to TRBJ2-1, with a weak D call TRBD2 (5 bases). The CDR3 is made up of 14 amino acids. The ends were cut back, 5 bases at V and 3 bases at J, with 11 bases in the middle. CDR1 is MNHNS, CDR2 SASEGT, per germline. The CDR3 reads CASSPQADYNEQFF. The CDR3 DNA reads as TGTGCCAGCAGTCCCCAAGCGGACTACAATGAGCAGTTCTTC.

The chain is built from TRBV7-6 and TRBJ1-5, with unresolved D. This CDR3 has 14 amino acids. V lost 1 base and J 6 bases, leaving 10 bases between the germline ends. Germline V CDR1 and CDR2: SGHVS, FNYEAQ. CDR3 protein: CASSLEQDRQPQHF. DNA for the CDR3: TGTGCCAGCAGCTTAGAGCAGGATCGTCAGCCCCAGCATTTT.

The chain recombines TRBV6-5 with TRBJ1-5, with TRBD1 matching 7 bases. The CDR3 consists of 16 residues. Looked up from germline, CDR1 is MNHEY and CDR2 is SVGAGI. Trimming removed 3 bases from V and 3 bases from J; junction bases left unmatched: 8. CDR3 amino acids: CASSYYSGQVNQPQHF. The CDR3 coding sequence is TGTGCCAGCAGTTATTACAGTGGACAGGTCAATCAGCCCCAGCATTTT.

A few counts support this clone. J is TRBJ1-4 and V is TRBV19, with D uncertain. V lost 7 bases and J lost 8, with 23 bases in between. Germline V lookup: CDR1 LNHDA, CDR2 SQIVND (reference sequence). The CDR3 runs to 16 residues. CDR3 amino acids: CASKTQRLGFGEKLFF. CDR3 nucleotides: TGTGCCAGTAAAACACAAAGGCTCGGGTTCGGGGAAAAACTGTTTTTT.

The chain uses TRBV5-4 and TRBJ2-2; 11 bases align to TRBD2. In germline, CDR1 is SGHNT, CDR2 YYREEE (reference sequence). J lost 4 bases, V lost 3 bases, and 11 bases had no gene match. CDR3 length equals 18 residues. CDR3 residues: CASSSGPTSGGRTGELFF. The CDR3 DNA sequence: TGTGCCAGCAGCTCGGGCCCCACTAGCGGGGGTCGCACCGGGGAGCTGTTTTTT. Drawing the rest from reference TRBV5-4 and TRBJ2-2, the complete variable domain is ETGVTQSPTHLIKTRGQQVTLRCSSQSGHNTVSWYQQALGQGPQFIFQYYREEENGRGNFPPRFSGLQFPNYSSELNVNALELDDSALYLCASSSGPTSGGRTGELFFGEGSRLTVL.

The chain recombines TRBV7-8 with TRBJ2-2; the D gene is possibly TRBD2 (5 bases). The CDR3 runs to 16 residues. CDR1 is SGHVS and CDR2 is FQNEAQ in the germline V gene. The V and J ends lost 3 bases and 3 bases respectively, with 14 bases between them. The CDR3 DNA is TGTGCCAGCAGCTTTACGAAGCGGCACTACACCGGGGAGCTGTTTTTT. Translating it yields CASSFTKRHYTGELFF.

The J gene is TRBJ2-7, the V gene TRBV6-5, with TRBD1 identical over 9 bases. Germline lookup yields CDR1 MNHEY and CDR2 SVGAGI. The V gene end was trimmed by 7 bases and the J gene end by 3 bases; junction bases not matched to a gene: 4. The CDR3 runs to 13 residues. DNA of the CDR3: TGTGCCAGCACCAGGACAGGGGACTACGAGCAGTACTTC. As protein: CASTRTGDYEQYF.

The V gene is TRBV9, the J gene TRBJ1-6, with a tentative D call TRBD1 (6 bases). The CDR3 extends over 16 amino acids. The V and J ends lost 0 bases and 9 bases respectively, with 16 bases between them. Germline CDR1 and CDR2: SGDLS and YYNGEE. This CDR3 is CASSVGLGAMTSPLHF. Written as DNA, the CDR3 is TGTGCCAGCAGCGTAGGGCTGGGGGCGATGACTTCACCCCTCCACTTT. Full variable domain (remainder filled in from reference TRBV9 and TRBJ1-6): DSGVTQTPKHLITATGQRVTLRCSPRSGDLSVYWYQQSLDQGLQFLIQYYNGEERAKGNILERFSAQQFPDLHSELNLSSLELGDSALYFCASSVGLGAMTSPLHFGNGTRLTVT.